Listed here is a single T cell receptor beta chain. There are many counts of this clonotype. What this receptor recognizes is not known. No base quality information exists; no much larger clone differs at one position. The library was obtained by multiplex PCR. Sequenced using an Illumina HiSeq 4000. CDR3 regions were amplified by Arm-PCR with iRepertoire HTBI primers to construct TCR beta libraries. Before sequencing, the PCR products went through gel purification. Concerning the study's data processing: Across samples, about 64 TRBV and 15 or so TRBJ segments were identified and used for gene usage analysis of CDR3 amino acid clonotypes. COPE and FqMerger were used to merge the filtered high-quality paired reads into contigs. BLAST was used to align contigs to the IMGT TRBV, TRBD and TRBJ reference genes, and CDR3 was defined following IMGT. Highly expanded clones were defined as clonotypes with a frequency above 0.1%. Shannon entropy was used to measure repertoire diversity, and the Gini coefficient was used to measure V-J evenness. A clonotype found in more than one individual was treated as public. The public reads were run again by TCRdb, first through fastp at Q25 and then through MiXCR, and only productive beta chains were kept. Rows with one shared CDR3 protein collapse into an entry with the most common genes and DNA. The V and J calls reflect TCRdb's pipeline rather than the authors' work. This sample comprises about 540,000 distinct CDR3 sequences, about 14% of them detected only once. The ten largest account for about 10% of the sample.

What this sample's time point label stands for: newly diagnosed GD, antithyroid drugs for less than 3 months. For both TCR sequencing and RNA sequencing, RNA was extracted from PBMCs in TRIzol. The diagnosis of Graves' disease followed American Thyroid Association guidelines. The patients came from an endocrinology department in Xi'an, China. From each patient, about 9 milliliters of peripheral blood was collected into an EDTA anticoagulant tube. Ficoll Paque Plus density gradient separation was used to isolate PBMCs, and no further T cell sorting was performed. RNA quality was checked with an Agilent 2100 Bioanalyzer and agarose gel, and concentration with a NanoDrop 2000. This sample is part of a study of regulatory T cells in long-lasting Graves disease (dated by TCRdb to the early 2020s). Describing the broader study: Antithyroid drugs had been taken for less than 3 months by newly diagnosed Graves' disease patients. Patients with persistent Graves' disease were compared with patients with newly diagnosed Graves' disease using TCR sequencing and RNA sequencing of peripheral blood. The study was conducted in China and was registered as a clinical trial. A total of roughly 33 samples were covered by TCR sequencing, comprising around 13 persistent and approximately 20 newly diagnosed Graves' disease patients.

Based on the germline V gene, the CDR1 and CDR2 sequences are KGHDR and SFDVKD. The germline V end is reduced by 5 bases and the J end by 1 base; junction bases left unmatched: 3. The CDR3 runs 16 residues from the cysteine to the phenylalanine. The sequence is cut down to CDR3 DNA, 48 bases in frame from base 1. Study-wide findings and limitations: Patients with persistent disease shared more public clonotypes (under 3,000) than newly diagnosed patients did (966). Only the TCR beta chain was sequenced and analyzed. As a limitation, the authors acknowledged that the small sample size may reduce accuracy. TRBV28, TRBJ1-2 and TRBJ2-5 were preferentially used in persistent disease, while TRBV20-1 and TRBJ2-1 were favored in newly diagnosed disease. Compared with newly diagnosed patients, persistent Graves' disease patients had lower TCR Shannon entropy and fewer highly expanded clones, which suggests clonal expansion. Because the primary lesion, thyroid tissue, could not be accessed, the study looked at peripheral blood alone.

These data were also reused for a study on T cells in Graves' hyperthyroidism and ophthalmopathy. As the second study states: Stable Graves' hyperthyroidism was defined as the absence of progression to ophthalmopathy over 18 months of follow-up. The hyperthyroidism patients were between 18 and 65 years old and newly diagnosed, with a disease duration of less than 2 months. Patients with uncontrolled infections, other autoimmune diseases, pregnancy or lactation were excluded. Diagnoses were established on the basis of clinical symptoms, serum thyroxine and TRAb, thyroid ultrasound, and orbital computed tomography. The TCR CDR3 was subjected to a first round of RT-PCR using the HTBI primer set and the Qiagen OneStep RT-PCR kit. Most expanded thyroid clonotypes (frequency above 0.001) were also detected in blood, suggesting blood repertoires may reflect thyroid immune responses. A 13 V-J signature model separated ophthalmopathy from stable hyperthyroidism, with approximately 86% sensitivity and roughly 82% specificity in cross-validation and 80%/75% in testing. In validation, the model predicted progression to ophthalmopathy a median of about 6.8 months before onset, with about 64% sensitivity and about 72% specificity. To identify distinguishing TCR V-J signatures, a discovery cohort of about 100 patients was used, comprising 43 with Graves' ophthalmopathy and 57 with stable Graves' hyperthyroidism. Prospective prediction of ophthalmopathy was tested in an independent validation cohort of 18 to 20 hyperthyroidism patients and some 17 patients who later progressed to ophthalmopathy. The approximately 100 discovery patients were divided at random into training and test sets in a 7:3 ratio. The study also compared thyroid tissue and blood T-cell repertoires from 5 to 7 Graves' hyperthyroidism patients. After sampling, hyperthyroidism patients received methimazole starting at 30 mg daily, and ophthalmopathy patients received high-dose intravenous methylprednisolone. Libraries were constructed in a second round of multiplex PCR, after which size selection and purification were carried out. Libraries were sequenced paired-end with 100 bp reads on an Illumina HiSeq2000. SOAPnuke was used to process the raw data, removing reads that contained adapters or uncalled bases, had a mean Phred below 15, or lacked an exact match to the constant primer or identifier. High-quality paired reads were merged with COPE v1.2.5, and unique nucleotide sequences were defined as clonotypes. Clonotypes were aligned to IMGT TRBV, TRBD and TRBJ reference segments using MiTCR v1.1. The analysis included only V-J combinations with a frequency above 0.0001, which together covered roughly 99% of the repertoires. The TCS score was defined as the ratio of F50 (clonal expansion) to E x V (chaos), calculated using BLOSUM62-based TCRdist between CDR3 peptides within each V-J. Welch's t-statistics and random forest reduced around 550 V-J features to 13, which were used in a naive Bayes classifier (R e1071). No statistical method was used to fix the sample size in advance, and group allocation was not hidden from the investigators. TCR Vbeta CDR3 sequencing of 120 to 150 peripheral blood samples (43 ophthalmopathy, about 80 hyperthyroidism and roughly 17 progressor patients) is reported in the paper.

The specimen was peripheral blood mononuclear cells (PBMCs), collected at new diagnosis, from a patient treated with antithyroid drugs. This clonotype was sampled from a young man with Graves disease. Donor details come from another sample of the same person, matched by shared clones. The chain links TRBV24-1 with TRBJ2-2, with TRBD2 identical over 10 junction bases. The CDR3 reads as follows: CATSGGLAENTGELFF. The DNA sequence is given as TGTGCCACCAGTGGTGGACTAGCGGAGAACACCGGGGAGCTGTTTTTT.